What follows are 6 T cell receptor beta chains derived from one specimen sequenced in a study of blood T cell repertoires in COVID-19. The method was immunoSEQ multiplex PCR; TCRdb's version includes in-frame clones alone and lacks a portion of them. The profile covers 350,000 or so clones, with approximately 89% appearing a single time and more than 9% taken by the ten largest. The source material was peripheral blood. These receptors were collected from a woman aged 25 to 39 with COVID-19, enrolled during active disease.

This clone turned up a few times. The chain combines TRBV5-1 with TRBJ1-1; TRBD1 matches at 8 bases. Germline V CDR1 and CDR2: SGHRS, YFSETQ. J gave up 4 bases and V 0 bases, and 5 bases lay outside the gene matches. This CDR3 is 15 amino acids long. The CDR3, as DNA: TGCGCCAGCAGCTTGGTCGTTGGACAGGGCACTGAAGCTTTCTTT. It codes for CASSLVVGQGTEAFF.

The rearrangement uses TRBV5-1 and TRBJ2-7; 7 nucleotides line up with TRBD2. The CDR3 has 15 amino acids. With V trimmed by 0 bases and J by 2 bases, 5 bases remained unmatched. Germline CDR1 reads SGHRS; CDR2 reads YFSETQ. CDR3 DNA sequence: TGCGCCAGCAGCTTGGTGCCTAGCGGCCCCTACGAGCAGTACTTC. The encoded protein is CASSLVPSGPYEQYF.

The CDR3: CATSAPGQTSTDTQYF. As DNA, the CDR3 is TGTGCCACCAGTGCCCCGGGACAGACTAGCACAGATACGCAGTATTTT. The chain joins TRBV24-1 to TRBJ2-3; 7 bases map to TRBD1. Trimming took 5 bases from V and 0 from J; bases not matched to a gene: 7. Germline CDR1 is KGHDR and CDR2 is SFDVKD. This CDR3 spans 16 amino acids.

V and J are TRBV10-3 and TRBJ2-1; 8 nucleotides line up with TRBD1. Germline V CDR1 and CDR2: ENHRY, SYGVKD. V shed 0 bases and J 7 bases; nucleotides not matched to a gene: 5. CDR3 length equals 15 residues. CDR3 sequence (DNA): TGTGCCATCAGTGAGTCGACAGGGGCGAGGAATGAGCAGTTCTTC. This sequence encodes CAISESTGARNEQFF.

The CDR3 loop reads CASSLGTVFYGYTF. The CDR3 region has the DNA TGTGCCAGCAGCTTAGGGACAGTATTTTATGGCTACACCTTC. The genes are TRBV7-8 and TRBJ1-2; a possible D gene is TRBD1 (6 bases). V was cut by 1 base and J by 5 bases, with 11 bases left in between. The CDR3 has 14 amino acids. Germline lookup yields CDR1 SGHVS and CDR2 FQNEAQ.

This clone was picked up a small number of times. J is TRBJ2-5 and V is TRBV29-1, with 8 nucleotides matching TRBD1. Germline CDR1 is SQVTM and CDR2 is ANQGSEA. The CDR3 extends over 13 amino acids. With V trimmed by 6 bases and J by 5 bases, 8 bases remained unmatched. The CDR3, as DNA: TGCAGCGTAGCCCCAGGGGGCGCTGAGACCCAGTACTTC. This encodes CSVAPGGAETQYF.